Listed below are T cell receptor beta chains from one sample, sequenced in a study of post-analysis software for immune sequencing data. TCRdb called the PCR reads again in MiXCR, with one record for every CDR3 protein. The sample lists around 710,000 distinct CDR3 sequences; about 43% were seen once. The sequenced sample was blood. The receptor set was obtained from a girl aged 5 to 17 with multiple sclerosis. The CDR3 runs from the conserved cysteine through the conserved F or W. A D gene is named only where the DNA matches it firmly. Clone size is shown for a subset of rows, as once, few, many or a class of expanded clone.

>TRBJ2-5|NA|NA|TRBV20-1
CSARPGEAQYF
TGCAGTGCTAGACCGGGAGAGGCCCAGTACTTC
>TRBJ2-7|NA|NA|TRBV20-1
CSVAGAGSYEQYF
TGCAGTGTAGCAGGAGCAGGGTCCTACGAGCAGTACTTC
>TRBJ1-2|NA|TRBD1|TRBV29-1
CSVAQGARYGYTF
TGCAGCGTTGCACAGGGGGCAAGGTATGGCTACACCTTC
>TRBJ2-1|few|NA|TRBV4-3
CASSPWGATGNEQFF
TGCGCCAGCAGCCCATGGGGAGCTACGGGCAATGAGCAGTTCTTC
>TRBJ1-2|NA|NA|TRBV12-3/TRBV12-4
CASSSPGSTPYGYTF
TGTGCCAGCAGTAGCCCGGGCTCTACCCCCTATGGCTACACCTTC
>TRBJ2-5|NA|TRBD1|TRBV5-1
CASSWGQGGETQYF
TGCGCCAGCAGCTGGGGACAGGGTGGGGAGACCCAGTACTTC
>TRBJ2-4|NA|TRBD2|TRBV20-1
CRRQLTSGIAKNIQYF
TGCAGGCGACAGCTCACTAGCGGGATAGCCAAAAACATTCAGTACTTC
>TRBJ2-1|few|NA|TRBV7-2
CASSGRKDVLGEQFF
TGTGCCAGCAGCGGGAGGAAGGACGTGTTGGGTGAGCAGTTCTTC
>TRBJ2-1|NA|TRBD2|TRBV20-1
CSARTRTSGNNEQFF
TGCAGTGCTCGGACCCGGACTAGCGGGAACAATGAGCAGTTCTTC
>TRBJ1-2|few|NA|TRBV4-3
CASSQDLPFPGGNYGYTF
TGCGCCAGCAGCCAAGATCTCCCGTTCCCGGGTGGCAACTATGGCTACACCTTC
>TRBJ1-6|NA|NA|TRBV7-9
CASSLRTDNSPLHF
TGTGCCAGCAGCTTACGGACGGATAATTCACCCCTCCACTTT
>TRBJ2-1|NA|NA|TRBV24-1
CATSELNEQFF
TGTGCCACCAGTGAGCTCAATGAGCAGTTCTTC
>TRBJ1-1|few|NA|TRBV30
CAWRTVMNTEAFF
TGTGCCTGGAGGACGGTGATGAACACTGAAGCTTTCTTT
>TRBJ1-3|NA|NA|TRBV9
CASARDVHSGNTIYF
TGTGCCTCAGCCCGGGACGTCCACTCTGGAAACACCATATATTTT
>TRBJ2-7|NA|NA|TRBV9
CAISVAVGSSYEQYF
TGTGCCATCAGCGTAGCTGTTGGAAGCTCCTACGAGCAGTACTTC
>TRBJ2-7|few|TRBD1|TRBV6-1
CASSGYETGADEQYF
TGTGCCAGCAGTGGTTATGAGACAGGGGCCGACGAGCAGTACTTC
>TRBJ2-6|few|NA|TRBV6-5
CASSYGQPGANVLTF
TGTGCCAGCAGTTACGGACAGCCTGGGGCCAACGTCCTGACTTTC
>TRBJ2-3|NA|NA|TRBV12-3/TRBV12-4
CASRTEGRSTDTQYF
TGTGCCAGCAGGACGGAGGGTCGGAGCACAGATACGCAGTATTTT
>TRBJ2-7|few|TRBD1|TRBV4-1
CASSPRRDRSRDEQYF
TGCGCCAGCAGCCCTAGACGGGACAGGAGTAGGGACGAGCAGTACTTC
>TRBJ2-1|NA|NA|TRBV24-1
CATSGSSYNEQFF
TGTGCCACCAGTGGGAGCTCCTACAATGAGCAGTTCTTC
>TRBJ2-3|NA|NA|TRBV12-3/TRBV12-4
CASSFDHGPEADTQYF
TGTGCCAGCAGTTTCGACCACGGCCCTGAGGCGGATACGCAGTATTTT
>TRBJ2-5|few|TRBD2|TRBV6-5
CASSYGASGMGTQYF
TGTGCCAGCAGTTACGGGGCTAGCGGGATGGGGACCCAGTACTTC
>TRBJ1-2|NA|NA|TRBV5-1
CASSRVSGDYGYTF
TGCGCCAGCAGCCGGGTCTCAGGGGACTATGGCTACACCTTC
>TRBJ2-7|NA|NA|TRBV6-5
CASSYRGLPYEQYF
TGTGCCAGCAGTTACAGGGGATTACCCTACGAGCAGTACTTC
>TRBJ2-7|NA|TRBD1|TRBV20-1
CSAKGWDRVYEQYF
TGCAGTGCTAAGGGGTGGGACAGGGTTTACGAGCAGTACTTC
>TRBJ2-7|NA|TRBD2|TRBV13
CASSLGTSPEQYF
TGTGCCAGCAGCCTGGGGACTAGCCCCGAGCAGTACTTC
>TRBJ2-1|NA|NA|TRBV12-3/TRBV12-4
CASTEGMNEQFF
TGTGCCAGCACCGAGGGGATGAATGAGCAGTTCTTC
>TRBJ1-1|NA|TRBD1|TRBV28
CASSLVDRAAFF
TGTGCCAGCAGTTTAGTGGACAGGGCGGCTTTCTTT
>TRBJ1-1|NA|TRBD1|TRBV29-1
CSVVGFGDSTEAFF
TGCAGCGTTGTAGGGTTCGGGGACAGCACTGAAGCTTTCTTT
>TRBJ2-1|NA|TRBD2|TRBV6-5
CASSYFGPTSGPNNEQFF
TGTGCCAGCAGTTACTTCGGCCCGACTAGCGGGCCAAACAATGAGCAGTTCTTC
>TRBJ1-6|few|NA|TRBV5-1
CASSTTYNSPLHF
TGCGCCAGCAGCACCACCTATAATTCACCCCTCCACTTT
>TRBJ2-7|few|TRBD2|TRBV6-2/TRBV6-3
CASSSGLAGGIDAYEQYF
TGTGCCAGCAGTTCCGGGCTAGCGGGAGGGATAGATGCCTACGAGCAGTACTTC
>TRBJ1-1|NA|TRBD1|TRBV5-5
CASNRTGFPEAFF
TGTGCCAGCAACAGGACAGGGTTCCCTGAAGCTTTCTTT
>TRBJ2-5|few|TRBD1|TRBV7-2
CASSLDQTGGKTQYF
TGTGCCAGCAGCTTAGACCAGACAGGGGGCAAGACCCAGTACTTC
>TRBJ2-4|NA|TRBD1|TRBV5-1
CASSPGTGDIQYF
TGCGCCAGCAGCCCGGGGACAGGGGACATTCAGTACTTC
>TRBJ2-4|NA|NA|TRBV28
CASSLPVKNIQYF
TGTGCCAGCAGTTTACCTGTCAAAAACATTCAGTACTTC
>TRBJ2-7|NA|TRBD1|TRBV15
CATRVNRGNYEQYF
TGTGCCACCAGGGTCAACAGGGGCAACTACGAGCAGTACTTC